Given below is one T cell receptor beta chain in context. Its matching antigen is unknown. The V and J ends lost 3 bases and 2 bases respectively, with 10 bases between them. This CDR3 spans 14 amino acids. Per the germline V gene, CDR1 is KGHSH and CDR2 is LQKENI. Synthesis of TCR cDNA relied on 5'RACE template switching, which attached a universal primer site and UMIs. TCRdb analysed the 5' RACE reads with MiXCR anew, one entry per CDR3 protein. This sample has roughly 500,000 distinct CDR3 sequences; about a fifth occur once, and the top ten carry over 11%. The sample comes from a study of T cells after yellow fever vaccination. Study information: The fractions with low cell numbers were processed using SMART-Seq v4 Ultra Low Input. Overall study findings and caveats: Overlap between CD4 and CD8 compartments was detected for a small share of clonotypes. The secondary response showed a weaker magnitude and a faster peak, day 5 versus 15.

The sequence came from a man under 40 who received the YFV17D yellow fever vaccine. The chain couples TRBV18 to TRBJ2-5; D may be TRBD1 (5 bases). Material: PBMCs, obtained 15 days after the yellow fever booster vaccination. This CDR3 reads CASSPSTVQETQYF. CDR3 coding DNA: TGTGCCAGCTCACCGTCGACAGTTCAAGAGACCCAGTACTTC.